Described below is a single TCR beta chain sequence and its context. This record comes from a study of siplizumab effects on memory and regulatory T cells. CDR1 MNHNY and CDR2 SVGAGI come from the germline V gene (reference sequence). The CDR3 is 14 residues long. V lost 5 bases and J 4 bases, leaving 14 bases between the germline ends. Assaying covered approximately 10^5 TCR templates per sample. TCRdb keeps only in-frame clones here, not all; method: immunoSEQ multiplex PCR. The sample shows 99,000 or so clones, just under 95% of them seen only once. The sequenced material came from non-Treg CD4+ T cells sorted from blood. This sequence was found in a human donor in good health. The chain joins TRBV6-6 to TRBJ2-5; weak D call: TRBD1 (6 bases). CDR3 region: CASSKGDTLETQYF. CDR3 coding DNA: TGTGCCAGCAGTAAGGGGGACACCCTAGAGACCCAGTACTTC.